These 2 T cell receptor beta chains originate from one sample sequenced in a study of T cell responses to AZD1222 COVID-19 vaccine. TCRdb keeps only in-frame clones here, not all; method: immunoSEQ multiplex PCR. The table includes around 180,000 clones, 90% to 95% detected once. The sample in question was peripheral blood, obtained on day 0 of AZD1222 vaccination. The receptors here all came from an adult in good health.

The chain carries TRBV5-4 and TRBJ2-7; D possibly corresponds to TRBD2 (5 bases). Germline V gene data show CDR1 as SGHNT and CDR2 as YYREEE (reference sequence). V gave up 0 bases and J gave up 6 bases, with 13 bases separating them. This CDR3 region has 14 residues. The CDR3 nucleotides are TGTGCCAGCAGCTTGGGAGGGATTCTTGCCGAGCAGTACTTC. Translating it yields CASSLGGILAEQYF.

CDR3 protein: CSATSTDTQYF. In DNA form, the CDR3 reads TGCAGTGCGACCAGCACAGATACGCAGTATTTT. J is TRBJ2-3 and V is TRBV20-1; D unclear. Germline values: CDR1 DFQATT, CDR2 SNEGSKA (reference sequence). Trimming pared 6 bases from V and 0 bases from J, leaving 4 bases between. This CDR3 is built from 11 residues.